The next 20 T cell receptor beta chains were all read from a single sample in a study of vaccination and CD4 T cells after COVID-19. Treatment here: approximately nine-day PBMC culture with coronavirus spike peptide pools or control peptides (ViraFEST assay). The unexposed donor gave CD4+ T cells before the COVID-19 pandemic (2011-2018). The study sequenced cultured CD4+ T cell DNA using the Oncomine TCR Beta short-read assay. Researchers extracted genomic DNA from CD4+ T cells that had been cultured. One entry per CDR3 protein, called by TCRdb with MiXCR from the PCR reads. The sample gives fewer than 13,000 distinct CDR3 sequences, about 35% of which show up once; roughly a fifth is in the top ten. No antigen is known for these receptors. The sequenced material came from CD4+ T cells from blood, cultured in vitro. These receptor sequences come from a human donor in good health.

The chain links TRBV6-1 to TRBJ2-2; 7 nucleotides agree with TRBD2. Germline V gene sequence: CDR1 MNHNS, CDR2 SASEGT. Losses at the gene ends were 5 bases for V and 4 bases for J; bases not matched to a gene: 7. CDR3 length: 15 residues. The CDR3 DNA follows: TGTGCCAGCAGTCCTAGGTGGGGGGGCACCGGGGAGCTGTTTTTT. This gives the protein CASSPRWGGTGELFF.

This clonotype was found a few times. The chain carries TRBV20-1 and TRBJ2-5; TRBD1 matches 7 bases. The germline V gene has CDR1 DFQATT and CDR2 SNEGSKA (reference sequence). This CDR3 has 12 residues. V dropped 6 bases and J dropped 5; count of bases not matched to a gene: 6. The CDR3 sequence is CSAPSGQETQYF. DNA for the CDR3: TGCAGTGCACCCTCGGGACAGGAGACCCAGTACTTC.

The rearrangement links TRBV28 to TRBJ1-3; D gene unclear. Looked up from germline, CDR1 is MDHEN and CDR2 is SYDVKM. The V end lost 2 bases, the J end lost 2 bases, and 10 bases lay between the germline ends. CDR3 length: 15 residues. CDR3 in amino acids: CASSLAQLTGNTIYF. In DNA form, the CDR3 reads TGTGCCAGCAGTTTAGCCCAACTGACTGGAAACACCATATATTTT.

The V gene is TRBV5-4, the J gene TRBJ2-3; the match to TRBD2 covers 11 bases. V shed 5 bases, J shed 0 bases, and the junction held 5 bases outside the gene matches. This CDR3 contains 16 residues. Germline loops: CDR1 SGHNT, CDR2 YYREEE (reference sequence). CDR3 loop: CASSDPSGGSTDTQYF. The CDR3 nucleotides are TGTGCCAGCAGTGACCCTAGCGGGGGGAGCACAGATACGCAGTATTTT.

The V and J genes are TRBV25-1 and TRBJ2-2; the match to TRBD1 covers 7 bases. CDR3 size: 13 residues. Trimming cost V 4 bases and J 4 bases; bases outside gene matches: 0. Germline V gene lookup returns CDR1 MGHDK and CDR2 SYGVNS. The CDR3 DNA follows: TGTGCCAGCAGTGGACAGGGCACCGGGGAGCTGTTTTTT. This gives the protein CASSGQGTGELFF.

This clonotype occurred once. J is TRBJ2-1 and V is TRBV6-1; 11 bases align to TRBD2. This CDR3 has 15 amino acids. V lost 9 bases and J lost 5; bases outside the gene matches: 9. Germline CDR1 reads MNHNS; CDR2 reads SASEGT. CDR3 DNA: TGTGCCAGTGATAGCGGGAGGGCGTCCCACAATGAGCAGTTCTTC. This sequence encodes CASDSGRASHNEQFF.

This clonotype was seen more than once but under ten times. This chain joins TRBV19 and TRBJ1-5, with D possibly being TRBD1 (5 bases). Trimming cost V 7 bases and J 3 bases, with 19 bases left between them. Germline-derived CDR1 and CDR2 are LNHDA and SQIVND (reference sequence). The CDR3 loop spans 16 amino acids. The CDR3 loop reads CASNSARWGNNQPQHF. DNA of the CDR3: TGTGCCAGTAACTCCGCGAGATGGGGGAACAATCAGCCCCAGCATTTT.

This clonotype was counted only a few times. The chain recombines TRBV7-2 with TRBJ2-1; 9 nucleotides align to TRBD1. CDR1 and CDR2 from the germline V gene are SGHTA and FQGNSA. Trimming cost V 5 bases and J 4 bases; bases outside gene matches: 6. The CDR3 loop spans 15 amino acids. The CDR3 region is CASSPRDRVYNEQFF. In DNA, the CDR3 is TGTGCCAGCAGCCCCCGGGACAGGGTGTACAATGAGCAGTTCTTC.

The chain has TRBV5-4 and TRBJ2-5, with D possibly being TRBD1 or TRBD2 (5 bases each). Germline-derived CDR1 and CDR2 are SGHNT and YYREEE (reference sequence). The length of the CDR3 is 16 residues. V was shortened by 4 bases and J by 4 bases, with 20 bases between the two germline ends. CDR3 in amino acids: CASSPRERAGRETQYF. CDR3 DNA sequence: TGTGCCAGCAGCCCCCGCGAGAGGGCAGGGCGAGAGACCCAGTACTTC.

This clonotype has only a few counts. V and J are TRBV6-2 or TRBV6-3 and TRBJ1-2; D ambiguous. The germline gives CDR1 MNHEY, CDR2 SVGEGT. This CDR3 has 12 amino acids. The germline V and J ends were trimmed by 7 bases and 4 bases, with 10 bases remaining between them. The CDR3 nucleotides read TGTGCCAGCACCCCGGAGGGCTATGGCTACACCTTC. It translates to CASTPEGYGYTF.

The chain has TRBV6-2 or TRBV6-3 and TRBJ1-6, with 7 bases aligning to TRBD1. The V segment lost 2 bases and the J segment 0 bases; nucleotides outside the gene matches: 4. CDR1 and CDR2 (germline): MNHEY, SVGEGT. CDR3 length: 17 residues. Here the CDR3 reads CASSYTGASSYNSPLHF. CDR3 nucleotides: TGTGCCAGCAGTTACACAGGGGCGAGCTCCTATAATTCACCCCTCCACTTT.

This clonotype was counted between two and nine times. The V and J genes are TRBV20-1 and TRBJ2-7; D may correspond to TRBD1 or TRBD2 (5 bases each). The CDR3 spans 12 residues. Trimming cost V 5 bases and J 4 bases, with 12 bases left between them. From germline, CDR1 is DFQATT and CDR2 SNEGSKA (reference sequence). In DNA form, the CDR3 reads TGCAGTGCTCCCGGGGCCCAATACGAGCAGTACTTC. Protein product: CSAPGAQYEQYF.

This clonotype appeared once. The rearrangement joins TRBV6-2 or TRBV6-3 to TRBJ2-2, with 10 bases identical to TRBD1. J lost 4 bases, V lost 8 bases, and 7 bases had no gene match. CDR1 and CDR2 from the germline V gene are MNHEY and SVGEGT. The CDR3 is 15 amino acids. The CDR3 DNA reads TGTGCCAGCGGCCCGGACAGGGGGAGCACCGGGGAGCTGTTTTTT. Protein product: CASGPDRGSTGELFF.

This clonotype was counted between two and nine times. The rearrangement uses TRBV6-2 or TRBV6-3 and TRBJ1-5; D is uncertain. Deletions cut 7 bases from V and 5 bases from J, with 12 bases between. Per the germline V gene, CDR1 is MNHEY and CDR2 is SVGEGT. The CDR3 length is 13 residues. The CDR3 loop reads CASTFGRDQPQHF. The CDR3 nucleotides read TGTGCCAGCACCTTCGGGCGGGATCAGCCCCAGCATTTT.

The CDR3: CASSEATGTLYGYTF. DNA for the CDR3: TGTGCCAGCAGTGAAGCGACCGGTACTCTCTATGGCTACACCTTC. This chain links TRBV6-1 with TRBJ1-2, with D hard to call. Germline-derived CDR1 and CDR2 are MNHNS and SASEGT. This CDR3 comprises 15 residues. V was cut by 0 bases and J by 4 bases, with 12 bases left in between.

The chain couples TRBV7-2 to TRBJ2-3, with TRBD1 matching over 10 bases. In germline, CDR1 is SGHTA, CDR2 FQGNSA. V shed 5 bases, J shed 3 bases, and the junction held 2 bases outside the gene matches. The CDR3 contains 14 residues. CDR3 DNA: TGTGCCAGCAGCCCGGGACAGGGGACAGATACGCAGTATTTT. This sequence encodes CASSPGQGTDTQYF.

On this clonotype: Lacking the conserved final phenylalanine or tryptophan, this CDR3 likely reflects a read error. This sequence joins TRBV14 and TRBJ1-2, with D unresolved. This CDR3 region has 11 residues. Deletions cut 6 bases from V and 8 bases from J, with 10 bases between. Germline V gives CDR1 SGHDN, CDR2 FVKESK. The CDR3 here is CASRARGGYTL. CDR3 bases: TGTGCCAGCAGGGCTCGGGGAGGCTACACCCTC.

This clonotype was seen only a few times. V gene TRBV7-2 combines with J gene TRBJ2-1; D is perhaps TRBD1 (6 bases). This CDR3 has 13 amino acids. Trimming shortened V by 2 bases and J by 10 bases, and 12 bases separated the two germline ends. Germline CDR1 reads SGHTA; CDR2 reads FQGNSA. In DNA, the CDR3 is TGTGCCAGCAGCTTAACAGGGAATGGGGAGCAGTTCTTC. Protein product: CASSLTGNGEQFF.

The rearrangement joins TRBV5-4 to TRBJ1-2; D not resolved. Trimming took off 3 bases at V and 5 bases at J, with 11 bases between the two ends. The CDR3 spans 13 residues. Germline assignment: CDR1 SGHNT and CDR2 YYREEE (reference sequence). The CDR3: CASSSGSQYGYTF. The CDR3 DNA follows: TGTGCCAGCAGCTCCGGGTCCCAATATGGCTACACCTTC.

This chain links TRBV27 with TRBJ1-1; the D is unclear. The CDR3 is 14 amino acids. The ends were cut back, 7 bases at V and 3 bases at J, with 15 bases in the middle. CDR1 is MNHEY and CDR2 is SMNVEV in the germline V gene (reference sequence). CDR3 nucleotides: TGTGCCAGCAACAGAGATGGGAGCGACACTGAAGCTTTCTTT. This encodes CASNRDGSDTEAFF.